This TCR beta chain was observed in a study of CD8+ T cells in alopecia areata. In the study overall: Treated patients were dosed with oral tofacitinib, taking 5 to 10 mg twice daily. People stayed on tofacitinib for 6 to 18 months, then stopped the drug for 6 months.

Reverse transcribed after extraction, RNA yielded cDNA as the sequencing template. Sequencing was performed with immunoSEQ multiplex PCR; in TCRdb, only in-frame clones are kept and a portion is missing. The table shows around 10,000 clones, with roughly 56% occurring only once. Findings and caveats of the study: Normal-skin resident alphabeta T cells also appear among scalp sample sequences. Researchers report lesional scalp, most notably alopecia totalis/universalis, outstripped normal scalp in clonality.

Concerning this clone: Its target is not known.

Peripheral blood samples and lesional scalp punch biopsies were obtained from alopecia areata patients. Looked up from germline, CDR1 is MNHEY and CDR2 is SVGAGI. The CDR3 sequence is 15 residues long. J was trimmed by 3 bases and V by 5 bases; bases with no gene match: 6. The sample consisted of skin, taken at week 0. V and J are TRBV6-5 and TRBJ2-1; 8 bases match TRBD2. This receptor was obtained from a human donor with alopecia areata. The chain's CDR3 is CASSRTSGFYNEQFF. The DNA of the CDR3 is TGTGCCAGCAGTCGCACTAGCGGATTCTACAATGAGCAGTTCTTC.